These 4 T cell receptor beta chains were all obtained from the same sample, sequenced in a study of response to subunit inactivated influenza vaccine (dated 2018 in TCRdb). The library was produced with RT-PCR. TCRdb records Illumina HiSeq 2500 as the sequencer. Using fastp trimming at Q25 and MiXCR clonotype assembly, TCRdb reanalyzed the public sequencing data and kept in-frame beta chains. Every entry covers one CDR3 protein and lists the most common genes and DNA from its rows. The sample has 700,000 to 800,000 distinct CDR3 sequences on record, less than 20% of them singletons. The top ten hold 11% of the sample. Specimen: PBMCs from blood, collected about 5 days after vaccination. These receptors came from a man over 45 who received an inactivated influenza vaccine. Donor details come from another sample of the same person, matched by shared clones.

This clonotype appeared many times. The gene calls are TRBV7-2 and TRBJ1-1; the D is unclear. V was cut by 1 base and J by 5 bases, with 8 bases left in between. The CDR3 has 13 amino acids. The V gene's germline CDR1 is SGHTA and CDR2 FQGNSA. This chain's CDR3 is CASSLEGWTEAFF. As DNA, the CDR3 is TGTGCCAGCAGCTTAGAGGGTTGGACTGAAGCTTTCTTT.

The sample holds one count of this clonotype. The rearrangement joins TRBV5-1 to TRBJ1-3, with 12 bases aligning to TRBD1. Germline V gene lookup returns CDR1 SGHRS and CDR2 YFSETQ. CDR3 length: 14 residues. The V segment lost 7 bases and the J segment 2 bases; nucleotides outside the gene matches: 1. The CDR3 is CASGTGGPGNTIYF. For the CDR3, the DNA is TGCGCCAGCGGGACAGGGGGCCCTGGAAACACCATATATTTT.

This clonotype was detected many times. This chain connects TRBV5-1 to TRBJ2-5, with 7 nucleotides matching TRBD1. CDR1 SGHRS and CDR2 YFSETQ come from the germline V gene. Trimming took 0 bases from V and 4 from J; bases not matched to a gene: 3. The CDR3 contains 14 residues. CDR3 bases: TGCGCCAGCAGCTTGGGAGGGACAGTAGAGACCCAGTACTTC. It codes for CASSLGGTVETQYF.

The J gene is TRBJ1-5, the V gene TRBV20-1; D is unclear. Germline V gene sequence: CDR1 DFQATT, CDR2 SNEGSKA (reference sequence). V gave up 0 bases and J gave up 7 bases, with 13 bases separating them. The CDR3 length is 14 residues. CDR3 sequence (DNA): TGCAGTGCTAGAGACTTTGCGGGTGGCCAGCCCCAGCATTTT. It specifies CSARDFAGGQPQHF.